These 11 T cell receptor beta chains were sequenced from one sample in a study of cytomegalovirus exposure and HLA in healthy donors. Both 60 Vbeta primers and 13 Jbeta primers went into the PCR. Some clones are missing from TCRdb's copy, which holds only in-frame ones; the method was immunoSEQ multiplex PCR. The sample contains about 140,000 clones, about four fifths of which appear only once. The sample taken for sequencing was PBMCs. These receptors all stem from a middle-aged man in good health and CMV-seropositive.

The J gene is TRBJ2-5, the V gene TRBV27, with TRBD2 identical over 7 bases. CDR3 length equals 13 residues. Germline V gene data show CDR1 as MNHEY and CDR2 as SMNVEV (reference sequence). J gave up 7 bases and V 2 bases, and 4 bases lay outside the gene matches. The CDR3, as DNA: TGTGCCAGCAGTTTAGGGGGGGATAGGACCCAGTACTTC. Its protein product is CASSLGGDRTQYF.

This chain uses TRBV7-3 with TRBJ2-1; 9 nucleotides match TRBD2. The CDR3 has 15 amino acids. Germline CDR1 is SGHTA and CDR2 is FQGTGA. V was clipped by 1 base and J by 6 bases; unmatched bases: 4. The CDR3 DNA sequence: TGTGCCAGCAGCTTAAGGCGGGAGGGCCGCAATGAGCAGTTCTTC. Its translation is CASSLRREGRNEQFF.

The rearrangement uses TRBV6-5 and TRBJ2-5; TRBD2 is a possible D gene (7 bases). The germline gives CDR1 MNHEY, CDR2 SVGAGI. Trimming removed 5 bases from V and 6 bases from J, with 19 bases in between. The CDR3 sequence is 15 residues long. The CDR3 loop reads CASSPMRGGWKTQYF. CDR3 nucleotide sequence: TGTGCCAGCAGTCCCATGAGGGGGGGCTGGAAGACCCAGTACTTC.

V gene TRBV28 combines with J gene TRBJ1-3; 10 bases map to TRBD1. The V and J ends lost 5 bases and 2 bases, in that order; junction bases with no gene match: 15. Germline lookup yields CDR1 MDHEN and CDR2 SYDVKM. The CDR3 has 19 residues. DNA of the CDR3: TGTGCCAGCAGTCCATTGACCGGGACAGGGGTCAATCCTGGAAACACCATATATTTT. Translating it yields CASSPLTGTGVNPGNTIYF. Looking up the rest from reference TRBV28 and TRBJ1-3 gives the full variable domain: DVKVTQSSRYLVKRTGEKVFLECVQDMDHENMFWYRQDPGLGLRLIYFSYDVKMKEKGDIPEGYSVSREKKERFSLILESASTNQTSMYLCASSPLTGTGVNPGNTIYFGEGSWLTVV.

The V gene is TRBV5-1, the J gene TRBJ1-2, with 7 positions matching TRBD1. The germline gives CDR1 SGHRS, CDR2 YFSETQ. The CDR3 length is 16 residues. The V gene end was trimmed by 4 bases and the J gene end by 5 bases; junction bases not matched to a gene: 14. The CDR3 loop reads CASSHQEGAGGYGYTF. The CDR3 DNA is TGCGCCAGCAGCCACCAGGAGGGGGCTGGGGGATATGGCTACACCTTC.

The chain employs TRBV12-5 and TRBJ2-7; 8 nucleotides match TRBD1. This CDR3 has 19 amino acids. V dropped 1 base and J dropped 1; count of bases not matched to a gene: 15. CDR1 LGHNT and CDR2 FRNRAP come from the germline V gene. This CDR3 reads CASGLANKFTQGESYEQYF. In nucleotides, the CDR3 is TGTGCTAGTGGTTTGGCCAACAAATTCACACAGGGGGAGTCCTACGAGCAGTACTTC.

This chain connects TRBV9 to TRBJ1-3; the match to TRBD1 covers 9 bases. The CDR3 runs 16 residues. From germline, CDR1 is SGDLS and CDR2 YYNGEE. V shed 5 bases, J shed 0 bases, and the junction held 6 bases outside the gene matches. The DNA for the CDR3 is TGTGCCAGCAGTAAAACAGGGGGCGACTCTGGAAACACCATATATTTT. It specifies CASSKTGGDSGNTIYF.

The sample holds one count of this clone. The V and J genes are TRBV7-8 and TRBJ2-1, with 12 bases aligning to TRBD2. This CDR3 comprises 17 residues. The V gene end was trimmed by 2 bases and the J gene end by 9 bases; junction bases not matched to a gene: 11. The germline V gene encodes CDR1 SGHVS and CDR2 FQNEAQ. CDR3 sequence: CASSLTASGGASSEQFF. The CDR3 DNA is TGTGCCAGCAGCTTAACGGCTAGCGGGGGGGCAAGTAGTGAGCAGTTCTTC.

Only a few counts were recorded for this clone. V usage is TRBV4-1 and J usage is TRBJ2-7; 7 bases map to TRBD1. Trimming removed 5 bases from V and 2 bases from J; junction bases left unmatched: 12. The CDR3 sequence is 16 residues long. Germline CDR1 and CDR2: MGHRA and YSYEKL. In DNA, the CDR3 is TGCGCCAGCAGCGGCCGCACGCTTCAGGGGGCCTACGAGCAGTACTTC. Translated, it gives CASSGRTLQGAYEQYF.

As regards this clone: The sample carries other DNA sequences with the same CDR3. The chain joins TRBV5-1 to TRBJ1-5; D possibly corresponds to TRBD1 (6 bases). The CDR3 consists of 14 residues. The V gene lost 5 bases and the J gene lost 2 bases, with 11 bases spanning the gap. Germline-derived CDR1 and CDR2 are SGHRS and YFSETQ. The CDR3 spells CASSLRGGNQPQHF. DNA for the CDR3: TGCGCCAGCAGTCTCAGGGGTGGCAATCAGCCCCAGCATTTT.

The gene calls are TRBV19 and TRBJ2-5; TRBD2 agrees at 7 bases. Germline V gives CDR1 LNHDA, CDR2 SQIVND (reference sequence). J gave up 5 bases and V 3 bases, and 3 bases lay outside the gene matches. The CDR3 spans 13 residues. CDR3: CASSMGRAETQYF. The CDR3 bases are TGTGCCAGTAGTATGGGGAGGGCGGAGACCCAGTACTTC.